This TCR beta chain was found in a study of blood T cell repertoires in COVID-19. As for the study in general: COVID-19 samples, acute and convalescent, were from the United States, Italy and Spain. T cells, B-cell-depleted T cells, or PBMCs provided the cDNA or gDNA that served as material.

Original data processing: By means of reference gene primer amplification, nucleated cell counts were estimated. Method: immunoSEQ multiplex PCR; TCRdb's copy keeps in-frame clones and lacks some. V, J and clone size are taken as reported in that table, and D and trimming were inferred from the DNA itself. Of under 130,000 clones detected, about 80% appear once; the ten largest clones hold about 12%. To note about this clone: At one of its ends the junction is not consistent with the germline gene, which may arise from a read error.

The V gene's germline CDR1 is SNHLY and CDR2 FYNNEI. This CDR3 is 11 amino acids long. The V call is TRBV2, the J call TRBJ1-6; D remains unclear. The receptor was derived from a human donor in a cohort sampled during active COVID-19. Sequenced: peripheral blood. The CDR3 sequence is CASSPADPLSF. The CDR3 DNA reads TGTGCCAGCAGTCCAGCGGATCCCCTCTCCTTT.